This TCR beta chain emerged from a study of OX40 agonist ivuxolimab in advanced cancers. Study-level background: Ivuxolimab was a fully human IgG2 agonistic monoclonal antibody targeting the costimulatory receptor OX40 (CD134). The monotherapy dose-escalation portion (N ≈ 52 patients) of the phase I ivuxolimab trial is reported in the paper. Intravenous ivuxolimab was administered to patients every 2 weeks at six dose levels: 0.01, 0.1, 0.3, 1.5, 3 and 10 mg/kg. The point of sequencing TCRbeta in the periphery was to test whether ivuxolimab changed TCR sequence diversity and drove clonal T-cell expansion. In the dose-escalation cohort, 70% to 90% of patients were male, and the mean age was 60 years with a range of about 20 to 80. Of the 50 or so patients in dose escalation, 19 had hepatocellular carcinoma, about 15 had melanoma, 9 had renal cell carcinoma and 9 had head and neck cancer. Patients were allowed to have had prior anti-PD-1, anti-PD-L1 or anti-CTLA-4 therapy, and less than 45% of the dose-escalation patients had previously received checkpoint inhibitors. Partial responses were achieved by three dose-escalation patients, of whom one had hepatocellular carcinoma and two had cutaneous melanoma. Beyond this particular receptor, the publication reports: Clonal expansion of both CD4+ and CD8+ blood T cells was observed from baseline to week 6 at doses 0.1 to 3.0 mg/kg. Low levels of normalized T-cell clonal expansion were also shown by some nonresponding patients. The antigen specificity of the peripheral T cells that underwent clonal expansion was not determined. After ivuxolimab, expanded clones were on average more numerous among CD8+ T cells than among CD4+ T cells. In partial responders in the 0.1-3.0 mg/kg groups, normalized peripheral clonal expansion was found to be among the lowest, especially among CD8+ T cells.

CDR1 and CDR2 were assigned from the germline V gene as SGHRS and YFSETQ. From its cysteine to its phenylalanine, the CDR3 spans 15 amino acids. The retained sequence is limited to the CDR3, 45 bases, with the frame set at the first base. V is clipped by 0 bases and J by 2 bases, and the sequence between their germline boundaries is 11 bases long. The trial excluded patients who had a history of autoimmune disease or were on systemic immunosuppression. Peripheral blood for TCR sequencing was collected from all dose cohorts at baseline, on cycle 4 day 1, and on cycle 7 day 1. The samples were drawn from a first-in-human, open-label, multicenter phase I dose-escalation trial of ivuxolimab. Adults with locally advanced or metastatic melanoma, renal cell carcinoma, hepatocellular carcinoma or head and neck squamous cell carcinoma were enrolled in the trial. Before TCR sequencing, CD4+ and CD8+ T cells were separately sorted from peripheral blood.

In its sample, this clone was seen once. It has no known antigen specificity. Base quality data are lacking; no much larger clone is found one base away. For sequencing of the TCRbeta CDR3 region, genomic DNA was extracted from the sorted cells. TCRbeta CDR3 regions were sequenced using the immunoSEQ Assay. Entries here come from immuneACCESS through TCRdb and include only in-frame sequences with V and J called. Some clones fail to appear in such tables; in the studies checked, an unresolved V gene covers under half of the shortfall, and the cause of the remainder is unknown. This sample comprises 50,000 or so clones, approximately 88% of them detected only once. The top ten hold around an eighth of the sample.

This material consisted of CD4+ or CD8+ T cells sorted from blood, taken in a trial of the OX40 agonist ivuxolimab. The receptor's source is an adult with an advanced solid tumor such as melanoma, head and neck, liver or kidney cancer. In this chain, TRBV5-1 is recombined with TRBJ1-1, with no D gene named confidently. The DNA sequence reads TGCGCCAGCAGCTTGGGACCCGGGGATAACACTGAAGCTTTCTTT. This is translated as CASSLGPGDNTEAFF.